Listed here are 16 T cell receptor beta chains from one sample, sequenced in a study of T cells in Graves' hyperthyroidism and ophthalmopathy (dated 2019 in TCRdb). Libraries were built with multiplex PCR. Sequencing instrument: Illumina HiSeq 2000. The TCR beta CDR3 regions were amplified from the RNA transcripts. For the first round of RT-PCR on the TCR CDR3, the HTBI primer set was used together with the Qiagen OneStep RT-PCR kit. Through fastp at Q25 and MiXCR, TCRdb rebuilt clones from the public reads, retaining in-frame beta chains. Rows with one shared CDR3 protein collapse into an entry with the most common genes and DNA. For this sample the table gives hundreds of thousands of distinct CDR3 sequences, of which 15% to 20% were detected only once. The top ten clonotypes cover 3.8% of the sample. The sample was blood. Receptors originate from a young woman with Graves' hyperthyroidism.

This clonotype was seen a few times. The genes are TRBV19 and TRBJ2-1; maybe TRBD1 (5 bases). This CDR3 region has 14 residues. CDR1 and CDR2 from the germline V gene are LNHDA and SQIVND (reference sequence). Trimming took 3 bases from V and 9 from J, leaving 15 bases between them. The CDR3 reads CASSMQGFLGEQFF. CDR3 in DNA: TGTGCCAGTAGTATGCAGGGATTCCTGGGTGAGCAGTTCTTC.

This clonotype came up a few times. This chain uses TRBV19 with TRBJ1-1; 7 bases map to TRBD1. The CDR3 sequence is 17 residues long. Germline trimming cut 6 bases from V and 1 base from J; bases unmatched to any gene: 14. From germline, CDR1 is LNHDA and CDR2 SQIVND (reference sequence). The CDR3 region has the DNA TGTGCCAGTAGCCTAGGGGGCATCGGGGGCCCGAACACTGAAGCTTTCTTT. It codes for CASSLGGIGGPNTEAFF.

This clonotype showed up just a few times. V gene TRBV20-1 combines with J gene TRBJ1-1; 8 nucleotides match TRBD1. CDR1 is DFQATT and CDR2 is SNEGSKA in the germline V gene (reference sequence). This CDR3 has 15 residues. The ends lost 0 bases at V and 7 bases at J; junction bases unmatched: 10. This CDR3 reads CSARDERTGSDEAFF. The CDR3 bases are TGCAGTGCTAGAGATGAAAGGACAGGGTCAGATGAAGCTTTCTTT.

The rearrangement links TRBV19 to TRBJ1-1; D is possibly TRBD1 (6 bases). V lost 1 base to trimming and J lost 6 bases, with 9 bases between them. CDR1 is LNHDA and CDR2 is SQIVND in the germline V gene (reference sequence). CDR3 length equals 13 residues. This CDR3 is CASSIVGGAEAFF. For the CDR3, the DNA is TGTGCCAGTAGTATAGTGGGGGGCGCTGAAGCTTTCTTT.

This chain links TRBV5-4 with TRBJ1-1; tentatively, D is TRBD1 (5 bases). Germline lookup yields CDR1 SGHNT and CDR2 YYREEE (reference sequence). V was clipped by 0 bases and J by 0 bases, with 9 bases between them. CDR3 length: 15 residues. This chain's CDR3 is CASSLAGLLNTEAFF. The CDR3 region has the DNA TGTGCCAGCAGCTTGGCAGGGCTATTGAACACTGAAGCTTTCTTT.

This clonotype was picked up many times. The chain joins TRBV30 to TRBJ1-2; TRBD1 matches 8 bases. CDR1 GTSNPN and CDR2 SVGIG come from the germline V gene (reference sequence). This CDR3 contains 13 residues. V lost 3 bases, J lost 7 bases, and 7 bases stayed unmatched. The CDR3 nucleotides read TGTGCCTGGAGGACAGGGGCGGTTGGTGGCTACACCTTC. This translates into CAWRTGAVGGYTF.

The chain uses TRBV11-3 and TRBJ2-3, with TRBD2 matching 10 bases. With V trimmed by 5 bases and J by 3 bases, 5 bases remained unmatched. CDR3 length equals 15 residues. The germline V gene encodes CDR1 SGHNT and CDR2 YENEEA. CDR3 nucleotides: TGTGCCAGCAGCAATAGCGGGAGGTTGACAGATACGCAGTATTTT. As protein: CASSNSGRLTDTQYF. Using reference TRBV11-3 and TRBJ2-3 for the parts outside the CDR3, the full variable domain is EAGVVQSPRYKIIEKKQPVAFWCNPISGHNTLYWYLQNLGQGPELLIRYENEEAVDDSQLPKDRFSAERLKGVDSTLKIQPAELGDSAVYLCASSNSGRLTDTQYFGPGTRLTVL.

A few counts support this clonotype. This sequence joins TRBV11-2 and TRBJ2-1; the D gene is possibly TRBD1 (6 bases). CDR1 SGHAT and CDR2 FQNNGV come from the germline V gene. V lost 1 base, J lost 3 bases, and 10 bases lay in between. This CDR3 has 15 residues. The DNA for the CDR3 is TGTGCCAGCAGCTTAGCCCCGGGACACTACAATGAGCAGTTCTTC. Translated, it gives CASSLAPGHYNEQFF.

This clonotype was observed many times. This chain uses TRBV11-2 with TRBJ2-3; maybe TRBD2 (5 bases). The CDR3 is 14 amino acids. Trimming cost V 11 bases and J 2 bases, with 17 bases left between them. Germline CDR1 SGHAT, CDR2 FQNNGV. CDR3 coding DNA: TGTGCCTCCAAATGGGCGGGCCCCACAGATACGCAGTATTTT. Protein: CASKWAGPTDTQYF.

The chain has TRBV29-1 and TRBJ2-5, with 11 bases matching TRBD1. V trimming: 6 bases; J trimming: 5 bases; junction bases outside the gene matches: 11. Germline V lookup: CDR1 SQVTM, CDR2 ANQGSEA. There are 15 residues in the CDR3. The CDR3 loop reads CSVPTDRGRSETQYF. The DNA of the CDR3 is TGCAGCGTCCCCACGGACAGGGGGCGCTCCGAGACCCAGTACTTC.

This clonotype has ten or more counts. The V gene is TRBV12-3 or TRBV12-4, the J gene TRBJ2-7; 7 nucleotides line up with TRBD1. The CDR3 has 18 residues. J gave up 3 bases and V 0 bases, and 14 bases lay outside the gene matches. The DNA for the CDR3 is TGTGCCAGCAGTTTAGCGACAGTCTTAGGGGGCGCGTACTACGAGCAGTACTTC. Translation: CASSLATVLGGAYYEQYF.

At least ten counts were recorded for this clonotype. The J gene is TRBJ2-7, the V gene TRBV28, with 13 nucleotides matching TRBD2. CDR3 size: 18 residues. The V and J ends lost 4 bases and 4 bases, in that order; junction bases with no gene match: 13. The germline CDR1 and CDR2 sequences are MDHEN and SYDVKM. CDR3 coding DNA: TGTGCCAGCAGTTCGGGACGGGTGGGACTAGCGGGAAATTACGAGCAGTACTTC. Protein product: CASSSGRVGLAGNYEQYF.

The genes are TRBV9 and TRBJ2-3, with 11 bases fitting TRBD2. The V gene end was trimmed by 4 bases and the J gene end by 0 bases; junction bases not matched to a gene: 7. CDR1 is SGDLS and CDR2 is YYNGEE in the germline V gene. CDR3 length: 17 residues. CDR3 amino acids: CASSTSGSAGSTDTQYF. CDR3 nucleotide sequence: TGTGCCAGCAGCACTAGCGGGAGCGCGGGTAGCACAGATACGCAGTATTTT.

The count of this clonotype is one. The gene calls are TRBV19 and TRBJ1-2; 9 positions match TRBD1. The V and J ends lost 7 bases and 5 bases, in that order; junction bases with no gene match: 11. Germline V lookup: CDR1 LNHDA, CDR2 SQIVND (reference sequence). There are 15 residues in the CDR3. CDR3 coding DNA: TGTGCCAGTACTACCGGGACAGGGTTTCCATATGGCTACACCTTC. Protein product: CASTTGTGFPYGYTF.

This clonotype was seen many times. V gene TRBV3-1 combines with J gene TRBJ1-2; TRBD1 aligns across 10 bases. The V gene end was trimmed by 4 bases and the J gene end by 2 bases; junction bases not matched to a gene: 4. The CDR3 has 15 amino acids. Germline V gives CDR1 LGHDT, CDR2 YNNKEL (reference sequence). The CDR3 loop is CASSLWDRGNYGYTF. For the CDR3, the DNA is TGTGCCAGCAGCCTCTGGGACAGGGGCAACTATGGCTACACCTTC.

This chain joins TRBV28 and TRBJ1-4; weak D call: TRBD1 (5 bases). The germline V gene encodes CDR1 MDHEN and CDR2 SYDVKM. V was cut by 8 bases and J by 5 bases, with 18 bases left in between. The CDR3 loop spans 15 amino acids. The CDR3 DNA is TGTGCCAGCCGTTCCACCGGGACGGGAAATGAAAAACTGTTTTTT. Translating gives CASRSTGTGNEKLFF. The whole variable domain, filled in from reference TRBV28 and TRBJ1-4, reads DVKVTQSSRYLVKRTGEKVFLECVQDMDHENMFWYRQDPGLGLRLIYFSYDVKMKEKGDIPEGYSVSREKKERFSLILESASTNQTSMYLCASRSTGTGNEKLFFGSGTQLSVL.